This TCR beta chain was captured in a study of T cells in Graves' hyperthyroidism and ophthalmopathy. CDR1 and CDR2 (germline): MNHEY, SVGEGT. With 5 bases removed from V and 5 bases from J, the gap between germline ends came to 18 bases. CDR3 length: 15 amino acids. Amplified TCR beta CDR3 regions came from RNA transcripts. The TCR CDR3 first-round RT-PCR relied on the HTBI primer set. MiXCR, applied by TCRdb to the multiplex PCR reads, yields one record per CDR3 protein. Of 550,000 to 700,000 distinct CDR3 sequences detected, roughly 50% appear once; the ten largest clones hold under 20%. V usage is TRBV6-2 or TRBV6-3 and J usage is TRBJ2-5; tentatively, D is TRBD1 or TRBD2 (7 bases each). This clonotype originated in an adult woman with Graves' disease, either hyperthyroidism or ophthalmopathy (not recorded which). Sequencing used peripheral blood or thyroid tissue (not recorded which). The CDR3 loop is CASSNRGGPGETQYF. The CDR3 region has the DNA TGTGCCAGCAGTAACAGGGGAGGGCCGGGGGAGACCCAGTACTTC.